This is a list of T cell receptor beta chains from one sample in a study of T cells in Graves' hyperthyroidism and ophthalmopathy. TCRdb recomputed calls from the multiplex PCR reads with MiXCR, one row per CDR3 protein. The sample lists more than 650,000 distinct CDR3 sequences, 11% to 15% occurring once. The source material was blood. The receptors originated from a woman between 18 and 29 years old with Graves' hyperthyroidism. The CDR3 runs from the conserved cysteine through the conserved F or W. A D gene is named only where the DNA matches it firmly. Rows may omit the clone size; those that give it use once, few, many or a size class.

j_gene,v_gene,abundance,d_gene,CDR3aa,CDR3nt
TRBJ2-7,TRBV29-1,-,TRBD2,CSVSLAGGTPYEQYF,TGCAGCGTATCGCTAGCGGGAGGAACTCCCTACGAGCAGTACTTC
TRBJ1-5,TRBV6-2/TRBV6-3,many,TRBD1,CASRPHRGYQPQHF,TGTGCCAGCAGGCCGCACAGGGGTTATCAGCCCCAGCATTTT
TRBJ2-1,TRBV19,few,-,CASSISGLLYNEQFF,TGTGCCAGTAGTATTAGCGGACTACTTTACAATGAGCAGTTCTTC
TRBJ2-1,TRBV2,few,TRBD2,CASSGPGGLAVTNEQFF,TGTGCCAGCAGTGGACCGGGGGGGTTAGCGGTTACAAATGAGCAGTTCTTC
TRBJ1-1,TRBV28,few,-,CASSLRNSNTEAFF,TGTGCCAGCAGTTTGAGGAACTCGAACACTGAAGCTTTCTTT
TRBJ1-3,TRBV5-8,-,-,CASGPGGPILGNTIYF,TGTGCCAGCGGCCCCGGGGGGCCCATATTGGGAAACACCATATATTTT
TRBJ2-7,TRBV20-1,many,TRBD2,CSARSGRQLREQYF,TGCAGTGCTCGTAGCGGGAGACAACTGAGGGAGCAGTACTTC
TRBJ1-5,TRBV12-3/TRBV12-4,many,-,CASSSLGNQPQHF,TGTGCCAGCAGCTCCCTAGGCAATCAGCCCCAGCATTTT
TRBJ2-1,TRBV2,few,-,CASSEAGQVYNEQFF,TGTGCCAGCAGTGAAGCGGGGCAGGTTTACAATGAGCAGTTCTTC
TRBJ2-5,TRBV6-6,few,TRBD2,CASSYSNLAGVRGETQYF,TGTGCCAGCAGTTACTCGAACCTAGCGGGAGTGAGAGGAGAGACCCAGTACTTC
TRBJ1-2,TRBV6-1,few,-,CASSRIQVSNYGYTF,TGTGCCAGCAGCCGAATACAGGTATCGAACTATGGCTACACCTTC
TRBJ2-7,TRBV15,few,-,CATIRTRYEQYF,TGTGCCACCATCAGGACTCGCTACGAGCAGTACTTC
TRBJ2-4,TRBV7-8,-,-,CASSLGWSGAKNIQYF,TGTGCCAGCAGCTTAGGCTGGTCCGGAGCCAAAAACATTCAGTACTTC
TRBJ2-7,TRBV29-1,many,TRBD2,CSGLAENSYEQYF,TGCAGCGGACTAGCGGAAAACTCCTACGAGCAGTACTTC
TRBJ1-4,TRBV20-1,-,-,CSASLPGPNEKLFF,TGCAGTGCTAGCCTTCCGGGGCCTAATGAAAAACTGTTTTTT